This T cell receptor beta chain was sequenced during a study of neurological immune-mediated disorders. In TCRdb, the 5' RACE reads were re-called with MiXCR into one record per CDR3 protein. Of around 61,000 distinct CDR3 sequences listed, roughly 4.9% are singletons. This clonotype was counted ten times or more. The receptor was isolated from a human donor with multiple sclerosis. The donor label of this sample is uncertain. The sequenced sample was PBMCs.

In DNA, the CDR3 is TGTGCCACCAGCAGAGGCGCTCGGGGCTCTTCACCCCTCCACTTT. Translated: CATSRGARGSSPLHF. V and J are TRBV15 and TRBJ1-6, with D possibly being TRBD1 (5 bases). Germline V CDR1 and CDR2: LNHNV, YYDKDF (reference sequence). The CDR3 sequence is 15 residues long. Trimming removed 1 base from V and 9 bases from J, with 13 bases in between.